This is a list of T cell receptor beta chains from one sample in a study of response to subunit inactivated influenza vaccine. Via MiXCR, TCRdb re-called the RT-PCR reads, giving one row per CDR3 protein. The table records more than 700,000 distinct CDR3 sequences, 21% of them present only once. Sequencing used PBMCs from blood, obtained 4 to 6 days after vaccination. These receptors all stem from a man over 45 who received an inactivated influenza vaccine. Each CDR3 is given with its conserved first and last residue. A D gene is named only where the DNA matches it firmly. The listing skips clone size in some rows; elsewhere it reads once, few, many or a size class.

abundance	v_gene	j_gene	d_gene	CDR3aa	CDR3nt
NA	TRBV7-9	TRBJ2-5	NA	CASSLDSRGVKTQYF	TGTGCCAGCAGCTTAGACTCCCGGGGCGTGAAGACCCAGTACTTC
NA	TRBV19	TRBJ2-7	NA	CASSTRDRSSYEQYF	TGTGCCAGTAGTACCCGCGATAGGAGCTCCTACGAGCAGTACTTC
NA	TRBV11-2	TRBJ2-1	TRBD2	CASSLSGREQFF	TGTGCCAGCAGCCTTAGCGGGAGGGAGCAGTTCTTC
NA	TRBV10-3	TRBJ2-1	TRBD2	CAIRTGTSINEQFF	TGTGCCATCAGGACCGGGACTAGCATCAATGAGCAGTTCTTC
NA	TRBV5-4	TRBJ2-1	NA	CASSILAYGEQFF	TGTGCCAGCAGCATACTAGCATATGGTGAGCAGTTCTTC
NA	TRBV18	TRBJ2-5	NA	CASSPTSEETQYF	TGTGCCAGCTCACCCACATCCGAAGAGACCCAGTACTTC
NA	TRBV5-4	TRBJ2-7	TRBD1	CASTCGQGVRGKKYYEQYF	TGTGCCAGCACCTGCGGACAGGGAGTTCGCGGAAAAAAATACTACGAGCAGTACTTC
NA	TRBV4-1	TRBJ2-7	NA	CASSQEGPGDFFYEQYF	TGCGCCAGCAGCCAAGAAGGGCCAGGGGACTTCTTCTACGAGCAGTACTTC
NA	TRBV9	TRBJ1-6	NA	CASSVAGGSDSPLHF	TGTGCCAGCAGCGTAGCTGGGGGTAGCGATTCACCCCTCCACTTT
NA	TRBV27	TRBJ2-3	TRBD2	CASSFLASGSSDTQYF	TGTGCCAGCAGTTTCCTAGCTAGCGGGAGTTCAGATACGCAGTATTTT
NA	TRBV4-3	TRBJ2-3	TRBD1	CASSQVVTGATDTQYF	TGCGCCAGCAGCCAAGTGGTCACAGGGGCGACAGATACGCAGTATTTT
many	TRBV12-3/TRBV12-4	TRBJ2-7	NA	CASSLVPYVQYF	TGTGCCAGCAGTTTGGTCCCCTACGTGCAGTACTTC
NA	TRBV5-1	TRBJ2-7	NA	CASSLRANENEQYF	TGCGCCAGCAGCCTCCGGGCCAATGAGAACGAGCAGTACTTC
NA	TRBV27	TRBJ1-3	NA	CASSALGSGNTIYF	TGTGCCAGCAGTGCTTTAGGATCTGGAAACACCATATATTTT
NA	TRBV5-8	TRBJ1-2	NA	CASSLTLYGYTF	TGTGCCAGCAGCCTGACCCTCTATGGCTACACCTTC
NA	TRBV27	TRBJ2-1	TRBD2	CASSTIRAAGGPGYNEQFF	TGTGCCAGCAGTACCATCCGAGCAGCGGGAGGGCCGGGTTACAATGAGCAGTTCTTC
NA	TRBV28	TRBJ2-7	TRBD1	CASSPTGTGENEQYF	TGTGCCAGCAGCCCTACCGGGACAGGAGAAAACGAGCAGTACTTC
few	TRBV24-1	TRBJ1-2	TRBD1	CATSERDSLYGYTF	TGTGCCACCAGTGAAAGGGACAGCCTCTATGGCTACACCTTC
few	TRBV15	TRBJ2-1	NA	CATSREGAEQFF	TGTGCCACCAGCAGAGAGGGGGCTGAGCAGTTCTTC
NA	TRBV20-1	TRBJ2-1	NA	CSAGPVGYNEQFF	TGCAGTGCTGGCCCGGTAGGATACAATGAGCAGTTCTTC
few	TRBV12-3/TRBV12-4	TRBJ1-1	NA	CASSPLGHTEAFF	TGTGCCAGCTCGCCTCTCGGGCACACTGAAGCTTTCTTT
NA	TRBV30	TRBJ2-7	NA	CAWSRDLNSYEQYF	TGTGCCTGGAGTCGGGACCTGAATTCCTACGAGCAGTACTTC
NA	TRBV27	TRBJ1-5	NA	CASSPQVMGNQPQHF	TGTGCCAGCAGTCCACAGGTTATGGGCAATCAGCCCCAGCATTTT
few	TRBV7-6	TRBJ2-7	NA	CASSLQATSISHEQYF	TGTGCCAGCAGCTTGCAGGCCACATCTATATCCCACGAGCAGTACTTC
many	TRBV29-1	TRBJ1-5	NA	CSVGIHNQPQHF	TGCAGCGTTGGCATCCACAATCAGCCCCAGCATTTT
NA	TRBV6-1	TRBJ1-5	NA	CASSEGRVQPQHF	TGTGCCAGCAGTGAGGGCAGGGTTCAGCCCCAGCATTTT
NA	TRBV20-1	TRBJ2-5	NA	CSARAGEETQYF	TGCAGTGCTAGAGCAGGGGAAGAGACCCAGTACTTC